The 22 T cell receptor beta chains below were found in one sample sequenced in a study of regulatory T cells in long-lasting Graves disease (dated by TCRdb to about 2021). Explained via the paper, the time point label denotes: persistent/refractory GD, antithyroid drugs over 5 years with positive TRAb. For both TCR sequencing and RNA sequencing, RNA was extracted from PBMCs using TRIzol. The library was made by multiplex PCR. The sample was run on an Illumina HiSeq 4000. To build TCR beta libraries, CDR3 regions were amplified by Arm-PCR using iRepertoire HTBI primers. Using fastp trimming at Q25 and MiXCR clonotype assembly, TCRdb reanalyzed the public sequencing data and kept in-frame beta chains. Rows are combined by CDR3 protein, so each entry shows the most common genes and DNA. Within this sample are over 250,000 distinct CDR3 sequences, with roughly a fifth of them counted one time only. In total, the top ten clones hold 56% of the sample.

Specimen: peripheral blood mononuclear cells (PBMCs), collected when the disease was refractory, from a patient treated with antithyroid drugs. The receptors stem from a female donor with Graves disease.

This clonotype was seen ten or more times. A much bigger clone sits one base away, suggesting this may be a read error. The chain is built from TRBV28 and TRBJ2-5; D is ambiguous. The CDR3 has 11 residues. V shed 6 bases and J shed 1 base, with 3 bases lying between them. The germline CDR1 and CDR2 sequences are MDHEN and SYDVKM. CDR3 amino acids: CASRFQETQYF. The CDR3 DNA reads as TGTGCCAGCAGGTTCCAAGAGACCCAGTACTTC.

The chain employs TRBV6-2 or TRBV6-3 and TRBJ2-7; D is ambiguous. CDR1 and CDR2 from the germline V gene are MNHEY and SVGEGT. This CDR3 is 12 amino acids long. Trimming removed 8 bases at V and 2 bases at J, with 10 bases between. CDR3 DNA: TGTGCCAGCGCAGGTCGCCCCTACGAGCAGTACTTC. Protein product: CASAGRPYEQYF.

This clonotype was picked up many times. A much larger clone differs from this one at a single base, so this may be a read error. This rearrangement joins TRBV11-2 to TRBJ1-1; D gene unclear. CDR3 size: 14 residues. The germline V gene encodes CDR1 SGHAT and CDR2 FQNNGV. Trimming stripped 1 base from V and 3 bases from J, with 9 bases between. The CDR3 nucleotides are TGTGCCAGCAGCTTAGCGGGAGTGGACACTGAAGCTTTCTTT. This encodes CASSLAGVDTEAFF.

V and J are TRBV11-2 and TRBJ2-7; maybe TRBD2 (6 bases). Germline assignment: CDR1 SGHAT and CDR2 FQNNGV. CDR3 size: 15 residues. V was shortened by 5 bases and J by 2 bases, with 16 bases between the two germline ends. CDR3 DNA sequence: TGTGCCAGCAGCCCTAGCCGGGACTCACCCTACGAGCAGTACTTC. Translation gives CASSPSRDSPYEQYF.

This clonotype appeared many times. V usage is TRBV30 and J usage is TRBJ2-7, with D uncertain. The CDR3 covers 11 residues. The V gene's germline CDR1 is GTSNPN and CDR2 SVGIG (reference sequence). Trimming cost V 0 bases and J 6 bases, with 6 bases left between them. CDR3 coding DNA: TGTGCCTGGAGTGTACACCGCGAGCAGTACTTC. This encodes CAWSVHREQYF.

This clonotype occurred many times. The chain carries TRBV27 and TRBJ1-5; TRBD1 matches at 9 bases. CDR1 and CDR2 from the germline V gene are MNHEY and SMNVEV (reference sequence). V lost 8 bases and J lost 5; bases outside the gene matches: 4. The CDR3 spans 13 residues. The CDR3 spells CASGTGIDQPQHF. The CDR3 bases are TGTGCCAGCGGGACAGGGATCGATCAGCCCCAGCATTTT.

This clonotype was recorded many times. This rearrangement joins TRBV11-2 to TRBJ2-2; D might be TRBD2 (5 bases). The CDR3 totals 12 residues. V was pared by 1 base and J by 11 bases, with 8 bases between. Germline V gene data show CDR1 as SGHAT and CDR2 as FQNNGV. This CDR3 is CASSLVGSELFF. The DNA of the CDR3 is TGTGCCAGCAGCTTAGTGGGGAGCGAGCTGTTTTTT.

This clonotype was seen more than once but under ten times. The chain couples TRBV19 to TRBJ1-4; TRBD1 matches at 9 bases. From germline, CDR1 is LNHDA and CDR2 SQIVND (reference sequence). CDR3 length: 17 amino acids. The CDR3 region has the DNA TGTGCTTTCTTCCCCAGGGACAGGGTGTCTTATGGTGAAAAACTGTTTTTT. It codes for CAFFPRDRVSYGEKLFF. Based on the CDR3 plus reference TRBV19 and TRBJ1-4, the full variable domain is DGGITQSPKYLFRKEGQNVTLSCEQNLNHDAMYWYRQDPGQGLRLIYYSQIVNDFQKGDIAEGYSVSREKKESFPLTVTSAQKNPTAFYLCAFFPRDRVSYGEKLFFGSGTQLSVL.

This clonotype has a count of ten or more. The J gene is TRBJ1-3, the V gene TRBV12-3 or TRBV12-4; D remains ambiguous. V lost 2 bases and J lost 0, with 5 bases in between. There are 14 residues in the CDR3. CDR3 amino acids: CASSLRSSGNTIYF. CDR3 DNA sequence: TGTGCCAGCAGTTTAAGGAGCTCTGGAAACACCATATATTTT.

The chain carries TRBV2 and TRBJ2-7, with unresolved D. The germline V gene has CDR1 SNHLY and CDR2 FYNNEI. Trimming pared 5 bases from V and 0 bases from J, leaving 11 bases between. The CDR3 extends over 14 amino acids. The CDR3 DNA sequence: TGTGCCAGCAGTCCGACGGTGGACTCCTACGAGCAGTACTTC. As protein: CASSPTVDSYEQYF.

In its sample, this clonotype was seen a few times. The V and J genes are TRBV4-3 and TRBJ2-7, with unresolved D. Deletions cut 0 bases from V and 8 bases from J, with 14 bases between. Per the germline V gene, CDR1 is LGHNA and CDR2 is YSLEER. There are 14 residues in the CDR3. The DNA of the CDR3 is TGCGCCAGCAGCCAAGATCCAAGGGAAAGCAAGCAGTACTTC. It encodes CASSQDPRESKQYF.

This clonotype appeared once. The rearrangement links TRBV20-1 to TRBJ2-1, with D possibly called TRBD1 or TRBD2 (5 bases each). Germline CDR1 is DFQATT and CDR2 is SNEGSKA (reference sequence). Trimming removed 5 bases at V and 2 bases at J, with 13 bases between. The length of the CDR3 is 14 residues. CDR3 nucleotides: TGCAGTGCTCGGGACGGCGTAACCTACAATGAGCAGTTCTTC. This codes for CSARDGVTYNEQFF.

On this clonotype itself: This may be a read error: a much more frequent sequence differs by one nucleotide. The V call is TRBV20-1, the J call TRBJ2-7; 7 bases align to TRBD2. This CDR3 is built from 14 residues. The germline CDR1 and CDR2 sequences are DFQATT and SNEGSKA (reference sequence). V trimming: 3 bases; J trimming: 0 bases; junction bases outside the gene matches: 5. CDR3 protein: CSASASGISYEQYF. CDR3 nucleotides: TGCAGTGCTAGTGCGAGCGGGATCTCCTACGAGCAGTACTTC.

As regards this clonotype: A much bigger clone sits one base away, suggesting this may be a read error. The rearrangement links TRBV6-2 or TRBV6-3 to TRBJ1-1; D gene uncertain. Germline CDR1 and CDR2: MNHEY and SVGEGT. The CDR3 sequence is 13 residues long. CDR3 amino acids: CASMGAENTGAFF. For the CDR3, the DNA is TGTGCCAGCATGGGTGCGGAGAACACTGGAGCTTTCTTT.

The table lists this clonotype with many counts. This CDR3 is CAISEGRGNTEAFF. The CDR3, as DNA: TGTGCCATCAGTGAGGGAAGGGGAAACACTGAAGCTTTCTTT. The chain employs TRBV10-3 and TRBJ1-1; the D gene is possibly TRBD1 (5 bases). Germline CDR1 and CDR2: ENHRY and SYGVKD. V was cut by 2 bases and J by 2 bases, with 9 bases left in between. The CDR3 totals 14 residues.

The chain employs TRBV24-1 and TRBJ2-2, with D perhaps TRBD2 (6 bases). The CDR3 spans 14 residues. The V gene lost 8 bases and the J gene lost 5 bases, with 14 bases spanning the gap. CDR1 is KGHDR, CDR2 SFDVKD, per germline. DNA for the CDR3: TGTGCCACCAACGGACGAGGAGGGACCGGGGAGCTGTTTTTT. Its translation: CATNGRGGTGELFF.

This clonotype was detected a few times. The chain uses TRBV5-6 and TRBJ2-5; 11 nucleotides align to TRBD2. Per the germline V gene, CDR1 is SGHDT and CDR2 is YYEEEE. The CDR3 has 17 amino acids. Unmatched junction bases numbered 6, after V lost 0 bases and J lost 2 bases. CDR3 residues: CASSLGLAGSGQETQYF. CDR3 DNA sequence: TGTGCCAGCAGCTTGGGACTAGCGGGAAGCGGACAAGAGACCCAGTACTTC.

This clonotype was seen ten or more times. This chain joins TRBV2 and TRBJ1-5, with D possibly TRBD1 on 5 matching bases. With 3 bases removed from V and 0 bases from J, the gap between germline ends came to 6 bases. This CDR3 is 14 amino acids long. The germline V gene has CDR1 SNHLY and CDR2 FYNNEI. The CDR3 sequence is CASSDRDSNQPQHF. CDR3 coding DNA: TGTGCCAGCAGTGACAGGGATAGCAATCAGCCCCAGCATTTT.

The table lists this clonotype with many counts. The chain recombines TRBV28 with TRBJ1-1; D is possibly TRBD1 (6 bases). The CDR3 totals 14 residues. CDR1 and CDR2 from the germline V gene are MDHEN and SYDVKM. V lost 3 bases, J lost 1 base, and 9 bases lay in between. CDR3 bases: TGTGCCAGCAGTTTCCCGGGACAGAACACTGAAGCTTTCTTT. This encodes CASSFPGQNTEAFF.

The table lists this clonotype with a few counts. The CDR3 protein is CATSRGGDAQYF. Here the CDR3 DNA reads TGTGCCACCAGCAGAGGGGGGGACGCCCAGTACTTC. This chain connects TRBV15 to TRBJ2-5; TRBD2 might be the D (6 bases). Trimming took 1 base from V and 9 from J, leaving 9 bases between them. Per germline, CDR1 LNHNV and CDR2 YYDKDF (reference sequence). CDR3 size: 12 residues.

This clonotype was recorded a few times. The chain recombines TRBV7-2 with TRBJ2-2, with D uncertain. There are 16 residues in the CDR3. V was cut by 1 base and J by 0 bases, with 9 bases left in between. Germline V gene sequence: CDR1 SGHTA, CDR2 FQGNSA. The CDR3 DNA reads TGTGCCAGCAGCTTAGAGGGCCAGGCGAACACCGGGGAGCTGTTTTTT. Protein product: CASSLEGQANTGELFF.

This clonotype was recorded at least ten times. The J gene is TRBJ2-7, the V gene TRBV30; 11 positions agree with TRBD1. The junction had 7 bases not matched to a gene; V was cut back by 4 bases and J by 5 bases. There are 14 residues in the CDR3. Germline loops: CDR1 GTSNPN, CDR2 SVGIG (reference sequence). The CDR3 reads CAWNRDRGLNEQYF. The CDR3 DNA is TGTGCCTGGAATCGGGACAGGGGGTTGAACGAGCAGTACTTC.